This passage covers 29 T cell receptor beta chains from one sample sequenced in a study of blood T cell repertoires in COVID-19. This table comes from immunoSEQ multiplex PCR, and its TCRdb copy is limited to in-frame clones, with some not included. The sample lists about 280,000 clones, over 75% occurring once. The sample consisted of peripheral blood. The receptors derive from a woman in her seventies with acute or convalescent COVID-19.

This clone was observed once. The chain's CDR3 is CASSLIIRGLNYGYTF. CDR3 nucleotides: TGTGCCAGCAGCTTAATAATCAGGGGGCTTAACTATGGCTACACCTTC. The genes are TRBV11-2 and TRBJ1-2, with 8 bases lining up with TRBD1. There are 16 residues in the CDR3. CDR1 SGHAT and CDR2 FQNNGV come from the germline V gene. The junction had 6 bases not matched to a gene; V was cut back by 2 bases and J by 1 base.

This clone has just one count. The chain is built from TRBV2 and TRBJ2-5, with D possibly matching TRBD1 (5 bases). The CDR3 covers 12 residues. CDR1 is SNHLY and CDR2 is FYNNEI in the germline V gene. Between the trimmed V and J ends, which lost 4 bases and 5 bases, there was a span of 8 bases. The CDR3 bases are TGTGCCAGCAGTGTAAGGGGTGAGACCCAGTACTTC. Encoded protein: CASSVRGETQYF.

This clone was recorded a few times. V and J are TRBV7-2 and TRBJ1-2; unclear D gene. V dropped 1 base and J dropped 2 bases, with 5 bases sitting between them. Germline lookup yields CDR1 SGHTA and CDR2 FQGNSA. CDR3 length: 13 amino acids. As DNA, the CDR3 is TGTGCCAGCAGCTTAGGAGGGAACTATGGCTACACCTTC. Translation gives CASSLGGNYGYTF. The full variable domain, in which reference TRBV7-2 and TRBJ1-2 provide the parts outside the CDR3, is GAGVSQSPSNKVTEKGKDVELRCDPISGHTALYWYRQSLGQGLEFLIYFQGNSAPDKSGLPSDRFSAERTGGSVSTLTIQRTQQEDSAVYLCASSLGGNYGYTFGSGTRLTVV.

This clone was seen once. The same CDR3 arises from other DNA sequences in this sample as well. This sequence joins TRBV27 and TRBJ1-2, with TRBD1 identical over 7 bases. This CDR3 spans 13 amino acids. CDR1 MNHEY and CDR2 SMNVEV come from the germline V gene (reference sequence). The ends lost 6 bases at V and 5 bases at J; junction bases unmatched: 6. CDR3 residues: CASSLGTAYGYTF. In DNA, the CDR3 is TGTGCCAGCAGCCTAGGGACAGCATATGGCTACACCTTC.

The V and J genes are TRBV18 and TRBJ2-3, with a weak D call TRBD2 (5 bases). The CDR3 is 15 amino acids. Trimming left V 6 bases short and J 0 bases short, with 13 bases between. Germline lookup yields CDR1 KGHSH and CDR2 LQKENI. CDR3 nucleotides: TGTGCCAGCTCTGTTAGGAGGATCAGCACAGATACGCAGTATTTT. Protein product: CASSVRRISTDTQYF.

The CDR3 is CSVGGVNEKLFF. The DNA of the CDR3 is TGCAGCGTTGGGGGGGTAAATGAAAAACTGTTTTTT. The chain links TRBV29-1 to TRBJ1-4; TRBD1 might be the D (5 bases). This CDR3 spans 12 amino acids. V gave up 4 bases and J gave up 5 bases, with 8 bases separating them. Germline values: CDR1 SQVTM, CDR2 ANQGSEA. The full variable domain, completed using reference TRBV29-1 and TRBJ1-4, is SAVISQKPSRDICQRGTSLTIQCQVDSQVTMMFWYRQQPGQSLTLIATANQGSEATYESGFVIDKFPISRPNLTFSTLTVSNMSPEDSSIYLCSVGGVNEKLFFGSGTQLSVL.

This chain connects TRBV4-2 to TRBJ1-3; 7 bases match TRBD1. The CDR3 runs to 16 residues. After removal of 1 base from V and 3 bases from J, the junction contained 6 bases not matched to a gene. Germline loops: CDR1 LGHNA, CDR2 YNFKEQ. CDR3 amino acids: CASSQVYRGDGNTIYF. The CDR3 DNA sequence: TGTGCCAGCAGCCAAGTATACAGGGGCGATGGAAACACCATATATTTT.

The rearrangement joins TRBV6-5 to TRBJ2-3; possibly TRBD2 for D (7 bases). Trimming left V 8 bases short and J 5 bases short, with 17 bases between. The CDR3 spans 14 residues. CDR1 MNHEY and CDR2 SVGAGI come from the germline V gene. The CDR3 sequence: CASSRGGGVDTQYF. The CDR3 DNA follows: TGTGCCAGCTCCCGGGGAGGGGGGGTAGATACGCAGTATTTT.

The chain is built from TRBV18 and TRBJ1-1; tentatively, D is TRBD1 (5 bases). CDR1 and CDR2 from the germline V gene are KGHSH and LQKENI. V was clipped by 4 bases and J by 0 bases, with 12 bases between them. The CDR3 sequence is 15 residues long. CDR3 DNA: TGTGCCAGCTCACTCGTGACAGATATGAACACTGAAGCTTTCTTT. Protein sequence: CASSLVTDMNTEAFF. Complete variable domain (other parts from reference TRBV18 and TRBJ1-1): NAGVMQNPRHLVRRRGQEARLRCSPMKGHSHVYWYRQLPEEGLKFMVYLQKENIIDESGMPKERFSAEFPKEGPSILRIQQVVRGDSAAYFCASSLVTDMNTEAFFGQGTRLTVV.

The CDR3 is CASSLEQGRTFF. In DNA form, the CDR3 reads TGTGCCAGCAGCTTGGAACAGGGAAGGACTTTCTTT. This rearrangement joins TRBV5-4 to TRBJ1-1; D may be TRBD1 (6 bases). Germline CDR1 SGHNT, CDR2 YYREEE (reference sequence). The CDR3 contains 12 residues. The V and J ends lost 0 bases and 12 bases respectively, with 12 bases between them.

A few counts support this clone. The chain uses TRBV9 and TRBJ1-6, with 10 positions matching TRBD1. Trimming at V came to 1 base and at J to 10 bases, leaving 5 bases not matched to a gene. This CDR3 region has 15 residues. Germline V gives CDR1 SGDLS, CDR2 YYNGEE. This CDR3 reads CASSVRDRGGSPLHF. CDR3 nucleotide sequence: TGTGCCAGCAGCGTACGGGACAGGGGAGGATCACCCCTCCACTTT.

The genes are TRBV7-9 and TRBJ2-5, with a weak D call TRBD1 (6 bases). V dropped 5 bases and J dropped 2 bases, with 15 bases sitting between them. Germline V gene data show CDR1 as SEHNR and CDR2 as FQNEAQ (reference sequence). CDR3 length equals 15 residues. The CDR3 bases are TGTGCCAGCAGCCTAAGCTCGGGACAACAAGAGACCCAGTACTTC. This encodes CASSLSSGQQETQYF.

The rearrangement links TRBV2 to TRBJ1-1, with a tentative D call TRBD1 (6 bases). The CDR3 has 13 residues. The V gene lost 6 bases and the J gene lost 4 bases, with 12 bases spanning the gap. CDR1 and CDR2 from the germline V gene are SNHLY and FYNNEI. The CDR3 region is CASSGGGATEAFF. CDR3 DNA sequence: TGTGCCAGCAGCGGAGGGGGGGCCACTGAAGCTTTCTTT.

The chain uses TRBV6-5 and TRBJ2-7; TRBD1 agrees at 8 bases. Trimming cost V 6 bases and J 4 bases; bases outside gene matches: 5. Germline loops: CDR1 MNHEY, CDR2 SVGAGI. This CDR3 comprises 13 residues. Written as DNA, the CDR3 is TGTGCCAGCAGCCAGGGACAGGAATACGAGCAGTACTTC. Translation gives CASSQGQEYEQYF.

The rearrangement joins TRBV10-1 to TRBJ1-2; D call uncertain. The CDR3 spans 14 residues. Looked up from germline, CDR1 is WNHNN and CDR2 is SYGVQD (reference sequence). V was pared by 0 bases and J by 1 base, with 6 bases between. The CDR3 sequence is CASSESGRNYGYTF. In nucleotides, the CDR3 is TGCGCCAGCAGTGAGTCTGGGCGTAACTATGGCTACACCTTC.

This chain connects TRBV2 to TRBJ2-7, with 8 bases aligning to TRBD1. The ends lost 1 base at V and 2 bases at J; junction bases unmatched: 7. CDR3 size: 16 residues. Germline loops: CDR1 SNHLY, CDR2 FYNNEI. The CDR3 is CASSEDQQGVAYEQYF. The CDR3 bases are TGTGCCAGCAGTGAAGATCAACAGGGGGTAGCCTACGAGCAGTACTTC.

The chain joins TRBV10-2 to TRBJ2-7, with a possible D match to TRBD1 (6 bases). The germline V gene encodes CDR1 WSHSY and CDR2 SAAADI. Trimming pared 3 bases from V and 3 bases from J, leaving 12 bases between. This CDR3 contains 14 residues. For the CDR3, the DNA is TGCGCCAGCAGTGAAGGACAGTGGTACTACGAGCAGTACTTC. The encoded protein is CASSEGQWYYEQYF.

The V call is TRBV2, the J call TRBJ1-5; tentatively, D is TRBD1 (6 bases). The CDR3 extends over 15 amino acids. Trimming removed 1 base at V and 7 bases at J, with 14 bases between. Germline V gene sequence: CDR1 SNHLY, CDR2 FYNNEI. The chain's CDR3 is CASSEDARGGQPQHF. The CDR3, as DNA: TGTGCCAGCAGTGAAGATGCCAGGGGAGGGCAGCCCCAGCATTTT.

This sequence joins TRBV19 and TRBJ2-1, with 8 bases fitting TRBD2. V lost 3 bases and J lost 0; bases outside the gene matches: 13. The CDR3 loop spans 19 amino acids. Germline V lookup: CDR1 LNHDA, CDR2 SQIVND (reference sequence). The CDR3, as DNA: TGTGCCAGTAGTATTGATCCAGCGGGGGCCTTTAGCTCCTACAATGAGCAGTTCTTC. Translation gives CASSIDPAGAFSSYNEQFF.

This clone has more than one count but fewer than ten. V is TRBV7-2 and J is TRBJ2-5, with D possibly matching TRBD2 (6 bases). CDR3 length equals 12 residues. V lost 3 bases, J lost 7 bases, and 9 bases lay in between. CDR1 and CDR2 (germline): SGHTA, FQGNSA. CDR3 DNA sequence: TGTGCCAGCAGCTTTATGGGGGGGACCCAGTACTTC. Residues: CASSFMGGTQYF.

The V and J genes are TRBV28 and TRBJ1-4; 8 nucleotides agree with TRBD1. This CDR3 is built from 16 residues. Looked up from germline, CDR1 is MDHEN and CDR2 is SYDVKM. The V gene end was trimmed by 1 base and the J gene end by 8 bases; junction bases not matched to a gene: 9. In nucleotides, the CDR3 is TGTGCCAGCAGTTTATCCAACGGACAGGGAACCGAAAAACTGTTTTTT. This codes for CASSLSNGQGTEKLFF.

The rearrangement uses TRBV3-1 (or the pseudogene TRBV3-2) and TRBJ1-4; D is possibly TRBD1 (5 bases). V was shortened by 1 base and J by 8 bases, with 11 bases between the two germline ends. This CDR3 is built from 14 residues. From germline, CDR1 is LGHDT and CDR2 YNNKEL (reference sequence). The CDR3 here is CASSQGAGREKLFF. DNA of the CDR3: TGTGCCAGCAGCCAAGGGGCGGGGCGAGAAAAACTGTTTTTT.

The CDR3 protein is CASSTAAMFGVPYGYTF. For the CDR3, the DNA is TGTGCCAGTAGTACAGCGGCAATGTTCGGGGTCCCCTATGGCTACACCTTC. The chain recombines TRBV19 with TRBJ1-2; no clear D gene. CDR1 is LNHDA, CDR2 SQIVND, per germline (reference sequence). Trimming took off 4 bases at V and 4 bases at J, with 22 bases between the two ends. CDR3 length: 17 amino acids. Full variable domain (outside the CDR3, taken from reference TRBV19 and TRBJ1-2): DGGITQSPKYLFRKEGQNVTLSCEQNLNHDAMYWYRQDPGQGLRLIYYSQIVNDFQKGDIAEGYSVSREKKESFPLTVTSAQKNPTAFYLCASSTAAMFGVPYGYTFGSGTRLTVV.

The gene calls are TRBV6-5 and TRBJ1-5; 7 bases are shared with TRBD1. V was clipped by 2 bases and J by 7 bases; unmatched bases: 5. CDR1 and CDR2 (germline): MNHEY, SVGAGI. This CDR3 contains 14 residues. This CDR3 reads CASSYQTGSQPQHF. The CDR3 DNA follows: TGTGCCAGCAGTTACCAGACAGGGAGCCAGCCCCAGCATTTT.

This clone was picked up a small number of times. CDR3 sequence (DNA): TGCGCCAGTCAAGGGGAATATAATTCACCCCTCCACTTT. Its translation: CASQGEYNSPLHF. The chain recombines TRBV10-1 with TRBJ1-6; D might be TRBD1 (5 bases). Germline-derived CDR1 and CDR2 are WNHNN and SYGVQD (reference sequence). The CDR3 loop spans 13 amino acids. The V and J ends lost 9 bases and 4 bases respectively, with 10 bases between them.

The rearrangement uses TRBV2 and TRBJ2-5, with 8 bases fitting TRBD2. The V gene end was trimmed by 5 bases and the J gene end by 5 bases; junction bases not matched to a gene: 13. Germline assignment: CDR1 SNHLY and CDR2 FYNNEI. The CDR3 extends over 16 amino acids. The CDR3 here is CASSPRGTGGQETQYF. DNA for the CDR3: TGTGCCAGCAGTCCCCGCGGGACGGGGGGGCAGGAGACCCAGTACTTC.

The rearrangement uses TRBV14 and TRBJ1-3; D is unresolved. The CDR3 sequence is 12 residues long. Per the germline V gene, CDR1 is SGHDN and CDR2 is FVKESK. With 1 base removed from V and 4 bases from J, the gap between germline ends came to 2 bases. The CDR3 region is CASSQVGNTIYF. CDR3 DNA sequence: TGTGCCAGCAGCCAAGTAGGAAACACCATATATTTT.

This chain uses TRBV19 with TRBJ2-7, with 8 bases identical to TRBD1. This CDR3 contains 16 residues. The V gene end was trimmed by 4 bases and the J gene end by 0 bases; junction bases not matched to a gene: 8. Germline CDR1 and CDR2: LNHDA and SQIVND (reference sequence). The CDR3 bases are TGTGCCAGTAGTACTCTGACAGGGGCGGCCTCCTACGAGCAGTACTTC. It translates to CASSTLTGAASYEQYF.

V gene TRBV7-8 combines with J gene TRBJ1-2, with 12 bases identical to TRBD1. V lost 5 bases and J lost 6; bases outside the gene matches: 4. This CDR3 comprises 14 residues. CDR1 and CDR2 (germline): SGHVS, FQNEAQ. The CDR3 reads CASSEGTGGNGYTF. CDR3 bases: TGTGCCAGCAGCGAAGGGACAGGGGGCAATGGCTACACCTTC.